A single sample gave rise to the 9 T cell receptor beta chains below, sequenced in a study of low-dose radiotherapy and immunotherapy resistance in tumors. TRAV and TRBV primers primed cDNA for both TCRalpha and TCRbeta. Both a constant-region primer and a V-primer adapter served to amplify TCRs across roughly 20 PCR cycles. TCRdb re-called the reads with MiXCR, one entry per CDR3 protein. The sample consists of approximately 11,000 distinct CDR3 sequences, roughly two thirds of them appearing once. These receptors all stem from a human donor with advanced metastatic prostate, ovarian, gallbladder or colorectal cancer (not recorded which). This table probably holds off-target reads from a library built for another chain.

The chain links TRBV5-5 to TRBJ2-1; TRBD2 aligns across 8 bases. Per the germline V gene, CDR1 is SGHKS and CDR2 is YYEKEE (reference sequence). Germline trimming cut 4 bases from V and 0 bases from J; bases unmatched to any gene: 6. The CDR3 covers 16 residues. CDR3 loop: CASSLQAGDSYNEQFF. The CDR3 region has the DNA TGTGCCAGCAGCCTACAAGCGGGAGACTCCTACAATGAGCAGTTCTTC.

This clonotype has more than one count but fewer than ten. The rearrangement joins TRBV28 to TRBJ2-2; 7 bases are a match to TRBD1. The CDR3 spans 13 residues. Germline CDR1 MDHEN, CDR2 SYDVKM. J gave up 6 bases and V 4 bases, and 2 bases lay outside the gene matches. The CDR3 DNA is TGTGCCAGCAGTTCAGGGGGTGCCGGGGAGCTGTTTTTT. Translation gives CASSSGGAGELFF. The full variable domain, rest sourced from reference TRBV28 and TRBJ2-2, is DVKVTQSSRYLVKRTGEKVFLECVQDMDHENMFWYRQDPGLGLRLIYFSYDVKMKEKGDIPEGYSVSREKKERFSLILESASTNQTSMYLCASSSGGAGELFFGEGSRLTVL.

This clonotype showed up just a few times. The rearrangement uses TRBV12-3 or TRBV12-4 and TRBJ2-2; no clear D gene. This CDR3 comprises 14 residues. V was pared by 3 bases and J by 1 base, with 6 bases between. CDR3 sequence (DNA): TGTGCCAGCAGTTTCGATGGGAACACCGGGGAGCTGTTTTTT. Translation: CASSFDGNTGELFF.

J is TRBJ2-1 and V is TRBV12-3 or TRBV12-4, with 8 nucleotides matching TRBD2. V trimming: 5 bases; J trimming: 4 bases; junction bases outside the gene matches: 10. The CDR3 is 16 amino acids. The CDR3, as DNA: TGTGCCAGCAGTCGTCCGGGACTAGGTGGATACAATGAGCAGTTCTTC. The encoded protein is CASSRPGLGGYNEQFF.

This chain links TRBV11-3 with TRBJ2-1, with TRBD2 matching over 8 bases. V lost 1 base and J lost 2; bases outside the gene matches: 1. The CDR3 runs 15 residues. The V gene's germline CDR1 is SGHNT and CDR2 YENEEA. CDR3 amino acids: CASSLGGLAYNEQFF. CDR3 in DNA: TGTGCCAGCAGCTTAGGGGGACTAGCCTACAATGAGCAGTTCTTC. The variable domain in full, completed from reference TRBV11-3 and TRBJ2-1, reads EAGVVQSPRYKIIEKKQPVAFWCNPISGHNTLYWYLQNLGQGPELLIRYENEEAVDDSQLPKDRFSAERLKGVDSTLKIQPAELGDSAVYLCASSLGGLAYNEQFFGPGTRLTVL.

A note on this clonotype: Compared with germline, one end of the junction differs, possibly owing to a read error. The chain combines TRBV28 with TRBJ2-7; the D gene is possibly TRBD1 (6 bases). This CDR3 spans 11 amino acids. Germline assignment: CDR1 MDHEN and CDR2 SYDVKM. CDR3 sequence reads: CASSTGQKSDF. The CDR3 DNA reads TGTGCCAGCAGTACTGGACAGAAGAGCGACTTC.

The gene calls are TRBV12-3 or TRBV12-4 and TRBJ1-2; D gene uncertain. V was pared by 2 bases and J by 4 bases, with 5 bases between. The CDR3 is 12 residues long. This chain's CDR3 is CASSLMGYGYTF. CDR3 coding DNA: TGTGCCAGCAGTTTAATGGGCTATGGCTACACCTTC.

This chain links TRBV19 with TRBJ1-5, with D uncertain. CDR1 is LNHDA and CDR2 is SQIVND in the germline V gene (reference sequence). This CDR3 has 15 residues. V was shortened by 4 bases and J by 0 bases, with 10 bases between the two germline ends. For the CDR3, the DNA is TGTGCCAGTAGTACAACAGTTTATAGCAATCAGCCCCAGCATTTT. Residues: CASSTTVYSNQPQHF.

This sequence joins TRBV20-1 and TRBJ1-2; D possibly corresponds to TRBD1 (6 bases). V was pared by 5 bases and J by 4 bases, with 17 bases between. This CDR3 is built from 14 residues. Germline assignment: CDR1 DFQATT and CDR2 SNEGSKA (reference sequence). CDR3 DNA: TGCAGTGCTCGGAACAGGGTATCGAGCTATGGCTACACCTTC. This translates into CSARNRVSSYGYTF.